Sequencing of this TCR beta chain was carried out in a study of cytomegalovirus exposure and HLA in healthy donors. The study, taken as a whole, reports: An analysis done earlier found most TCR beta V segments productive about 87% or about 30% of the time. Beyond CMV serostatus, there was no information to go on about immune exposure.

In regard to this clone: The antigen is undetermined.

The CDR3 loop spans 15 amino acids. V lost 6 bases, J lost 9 bases, and 10 bases stayed unmatched. The germline V gene has CDR1 MNHEY and CDR2 SVGAGI. The PCR made use of 60 Vbeta and 13 Jbeta primers. Only in-frame clones appear in the TCRdb table, and some are missing; sequencing was by immunoSEQ multiplex PCR. Counted here are about 130,000 clones, over 65% occurring once; the ten biggest clones make up around 20%. V and J are TRBV6-5 and TRBJ2-1; 11 nucleotides match TRBD2. This TCR came from a man younger than 35 in good health and CMV-seropositive. Sequencing was done on a sample of PBMCs. This chain's CDR3 is CASSLLAGVPGEQFF. CDR3 DNA: TGTGCCAGCAGCTTACTAGCGGGGGTTCCCGGTGAGCAGTTCTTC.